Given below is one TCR beta chain in context. The data are from a study of T cell changes during pregnancy in multiple sclerosis. TCRdb's table, derived via immunoSEQ multiplex PCR, lists solely in-frame clones and lacks some. The table lists about 100,000 clones, more than 90% of them singletons, with approximately 1.2% in the top ten. Here the sequenced sample was peripheral blood, taken in the second trimester of pregnancy. This receptor was obtained from a female donor with multiple sclerosis, enrolled in a pregnancy study.

The DNA of the CDR3 is TGTGCCAGCAGCTTGCCGAGCTCTGGAAACACCATATATTTT. Translating gives CASSLPSSGNTIYF. The V and J genes are TRBV5-6 and TRBJ1-3, with D hard to call. Germline CDR1 reads SGHDT; CDR2 reads YYEEEE. Trimming left V 1 base short and J 0 bases short, with 5 bases between. The CDR3 loop spans 14 amino acids.